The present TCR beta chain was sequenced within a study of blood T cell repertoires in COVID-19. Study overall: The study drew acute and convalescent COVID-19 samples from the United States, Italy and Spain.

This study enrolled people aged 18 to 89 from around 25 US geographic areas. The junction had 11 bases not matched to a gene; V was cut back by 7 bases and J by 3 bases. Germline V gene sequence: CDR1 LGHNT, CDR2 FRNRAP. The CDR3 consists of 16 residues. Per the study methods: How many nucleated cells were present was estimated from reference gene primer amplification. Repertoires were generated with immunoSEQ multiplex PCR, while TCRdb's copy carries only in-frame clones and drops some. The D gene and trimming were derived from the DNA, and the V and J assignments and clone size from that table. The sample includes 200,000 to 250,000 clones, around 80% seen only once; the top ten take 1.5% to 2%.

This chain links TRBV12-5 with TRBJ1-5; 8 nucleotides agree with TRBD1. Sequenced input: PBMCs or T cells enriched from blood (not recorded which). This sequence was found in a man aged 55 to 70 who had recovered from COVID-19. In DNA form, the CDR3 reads TGTGCTAGTGTCGATTCCAAGACAGGGGACAATCAGCCCCAGCATTTT. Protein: CASVDSKTGDNQPQHF.